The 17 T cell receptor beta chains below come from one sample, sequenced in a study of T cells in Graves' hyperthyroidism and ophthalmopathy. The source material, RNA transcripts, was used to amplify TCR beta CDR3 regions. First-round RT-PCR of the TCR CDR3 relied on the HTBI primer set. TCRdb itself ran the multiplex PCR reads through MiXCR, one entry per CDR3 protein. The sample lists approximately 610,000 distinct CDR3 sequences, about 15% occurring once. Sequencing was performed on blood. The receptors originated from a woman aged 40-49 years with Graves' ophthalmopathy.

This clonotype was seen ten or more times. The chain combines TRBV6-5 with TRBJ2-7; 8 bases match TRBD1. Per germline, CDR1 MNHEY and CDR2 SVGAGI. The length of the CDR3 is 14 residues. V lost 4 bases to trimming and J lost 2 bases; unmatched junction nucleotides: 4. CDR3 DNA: TGTGCCAGCAGTTTGAGGACAGGGCCCTACGAGCAGTACTTC. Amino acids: CASSLRTGPYEQYF.

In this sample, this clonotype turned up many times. Here the CDR3 reads CSALASGSYEQYF. DNA of the CDR3: TGCAGTGCCCTCGCTAGCGGGTCCTACGAGCAGTACTTC. V is TRBV20-1 and J is TRBJ2-7, with TRBD2 matching 8 bases. CDR1 is DFQATT and CDR2 is SNEGSKA in the germline V gene (reference sequence). The CDR3 has 13 amino acids. The V segment lost 6 bases and the J segment 1 base; nucleotides outside the gene matches: 5.

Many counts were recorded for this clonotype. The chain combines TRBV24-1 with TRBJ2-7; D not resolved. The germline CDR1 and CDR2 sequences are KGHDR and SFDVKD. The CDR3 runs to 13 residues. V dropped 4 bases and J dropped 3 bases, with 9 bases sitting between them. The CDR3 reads CATSDPGNYEQYF. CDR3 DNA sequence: TGTGCCACCAGTGACCCGGGCAACTACGAGCAGTACTTC.

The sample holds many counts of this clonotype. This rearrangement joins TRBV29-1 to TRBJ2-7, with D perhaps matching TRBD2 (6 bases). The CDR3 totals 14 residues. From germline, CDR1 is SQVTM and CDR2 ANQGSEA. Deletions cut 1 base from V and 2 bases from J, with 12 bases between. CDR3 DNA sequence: TGCAGCGTTGAAGCTAGCGCAAGCACCTACGAGCAGTACTTC. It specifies CSVEASASTYEQYF.

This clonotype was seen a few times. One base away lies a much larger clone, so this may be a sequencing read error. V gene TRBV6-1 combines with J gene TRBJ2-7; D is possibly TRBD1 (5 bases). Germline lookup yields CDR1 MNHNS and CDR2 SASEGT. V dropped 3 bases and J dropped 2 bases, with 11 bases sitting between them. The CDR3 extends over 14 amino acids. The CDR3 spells CASSELKGPYEQYF. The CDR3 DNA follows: TGTGCCAGCAGTGAGCTAAAGGGGCCCTACGAGCAGTACTTC.

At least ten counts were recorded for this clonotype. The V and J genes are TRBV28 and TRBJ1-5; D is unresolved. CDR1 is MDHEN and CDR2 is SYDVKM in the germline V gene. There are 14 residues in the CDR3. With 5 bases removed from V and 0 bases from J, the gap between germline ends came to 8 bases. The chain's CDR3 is CASSGSYSNQPQHF. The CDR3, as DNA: TGTGCCAGCAGTGGAAGTTATAGCAATCAGCCCCAGCATTTT. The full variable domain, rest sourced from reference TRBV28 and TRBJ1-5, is DVKVTQSSRYLVKRTGEKVFLECVQDMDHENMFWYRQDPGLGLRLIYFSYDVKMKEKGDIPEGYSVSREKKERFSLILESASTNQTSMYLCASSGSYSNQPQHFGDGTRLSIL.

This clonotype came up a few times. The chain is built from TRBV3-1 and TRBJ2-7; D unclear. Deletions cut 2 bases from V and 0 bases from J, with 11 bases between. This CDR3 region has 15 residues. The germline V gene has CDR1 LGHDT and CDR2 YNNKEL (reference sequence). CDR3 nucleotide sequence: TGTGCCAGCAGCCAAAAGATACTGAGCTCCTACGAGCAGTACTTC. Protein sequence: CASSQKILSSYEQYF.

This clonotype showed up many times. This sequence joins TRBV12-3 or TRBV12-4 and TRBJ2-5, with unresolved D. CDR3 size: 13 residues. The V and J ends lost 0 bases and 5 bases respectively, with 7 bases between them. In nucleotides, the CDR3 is TGTGCCAGCAGTTTAGCGAAAAAGGAGACCCAGTACTTC. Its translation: CASSLAKKETQYF.

The CDR3 DNA is TGTGCCAGCAGCGTAGGGACAGACAATGATCAGCCCCAGCATTTT. Translated, it gives CASSVGTDNDQPQHF. The chain is built from TRBV9 and TRBJ1-5, with TRBD1 as a possible D gene (6 bases). The ends were cut back, 0 bases at V and 5 bases at J, with 12 bases in the middle. The CDR3 is 15 amino acids. Per the germline V gene, CDR1 is SGDLS and CDR2 is YYNGEE.

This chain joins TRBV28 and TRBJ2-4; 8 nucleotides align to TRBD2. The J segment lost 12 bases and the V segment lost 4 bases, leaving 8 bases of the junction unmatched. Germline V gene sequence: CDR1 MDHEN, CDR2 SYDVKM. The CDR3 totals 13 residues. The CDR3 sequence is CASSWASGPPQYF. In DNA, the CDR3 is TGTGCCAGCAGTTGGGCTAGCGGGCCCCCTCAGTACTTC.

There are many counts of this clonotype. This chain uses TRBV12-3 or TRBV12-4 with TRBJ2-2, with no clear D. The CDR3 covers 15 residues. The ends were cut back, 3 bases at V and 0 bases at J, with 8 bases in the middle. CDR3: CASSLRRANTGELFF. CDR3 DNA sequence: TGTGCCAGCAGTTTGCGTAGGGCGAACACCGGGGAGCTGTTTTTT.

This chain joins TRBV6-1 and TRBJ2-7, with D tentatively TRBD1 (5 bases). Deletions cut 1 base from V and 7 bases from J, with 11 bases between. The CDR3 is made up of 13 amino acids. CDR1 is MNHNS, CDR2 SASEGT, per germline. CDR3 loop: CASSEVGPGEQYF. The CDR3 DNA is TGTGCCAGCAGTGAAGTGGGGCCCGGGGAGCAGTACTTC.

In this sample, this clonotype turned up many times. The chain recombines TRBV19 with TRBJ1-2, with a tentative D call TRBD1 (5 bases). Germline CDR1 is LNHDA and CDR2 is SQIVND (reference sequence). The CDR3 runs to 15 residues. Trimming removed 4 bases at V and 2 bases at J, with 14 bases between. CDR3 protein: CASSTGGKWNYGYTF. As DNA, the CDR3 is TGTGCCAGTAGTACGGGGGGGAAGTGGAACTATGGCTACACCTTC. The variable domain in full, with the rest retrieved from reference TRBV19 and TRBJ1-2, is DGGITQSPKYLFRKEGQNVTLSCEQNLNHDAMYWYRQDPGQGLRLIYYSQIVNDFQKGDIAEGYSVSREKKESFPLTVTSAQKNPTAFYLCASSTGGKWNYGYTFGSGTRLTVV.

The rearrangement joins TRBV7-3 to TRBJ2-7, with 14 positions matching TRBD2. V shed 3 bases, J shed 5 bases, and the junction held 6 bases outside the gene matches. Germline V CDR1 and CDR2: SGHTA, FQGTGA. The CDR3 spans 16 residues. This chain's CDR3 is CASSFGLAGGENEQYF. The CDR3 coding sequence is TGTGCCAGCAGCTTTGGACTAGCGGGAGGAGAGAACGAGCAGTACTTC.

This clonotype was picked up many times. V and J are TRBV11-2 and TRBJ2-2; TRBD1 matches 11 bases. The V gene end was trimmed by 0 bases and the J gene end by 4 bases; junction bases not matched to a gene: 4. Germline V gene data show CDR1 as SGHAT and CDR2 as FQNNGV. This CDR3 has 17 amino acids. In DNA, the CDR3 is TGTGCCAGCAGCTTAGAAGGACAGGGGGCAGGCACCGGGGAGCTGTTTTTT. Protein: CASSLEGQGAGTGELFF.

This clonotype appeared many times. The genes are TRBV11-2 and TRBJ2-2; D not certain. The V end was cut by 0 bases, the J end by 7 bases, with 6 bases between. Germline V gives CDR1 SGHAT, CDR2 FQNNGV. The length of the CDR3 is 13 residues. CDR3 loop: CASSLDLVGELFF. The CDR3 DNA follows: TGTGCCAGCAGCTTAGATCTCGTCGGGGAGCTGTTTTTT.

The CDR3 sequence is CASSPLGTSVSYEQYF. Written as DNA, the CDR3 is TGTGCCAGCTCACCACTCGGGACTAGCGTATCCTACGAGCAGTACTTC. The chain combines TRBV18 with TRBJ2-7; TRBD2 matches 10 bases. The CDR3 is 16 amino acids. The J segment lost 1 base and the V segment lost 1 base, leaving 4 bases of the junction unmatched. Germline V gene lookup returns CDR1 KGHSH and CDR2 LQKENI.